Listed below are T cell receptor beta chains from one sample, sequenced in a study of molecular identifiers for immune sequencing clone quantification. Each CDR3 protein is one row after TCRdb ran MiXCR on the PCR reads. The sample lists some 96,000 distinct CDR3 sequences; 20% to 30% were seen once. The sequencing input was naive CD8+ T cells from blood, with Jurkat cell RNA spiked in. These receptors came from a human donor in good health. Some libraries in this study had Jurkat cell RNA spiked in. The CDR3 runs from the conserved cysteine through the conserved F or W. D genes are given only for firm matches. Part of the rows lack a size; the others show once, few, many or a class for expanded clones.

d_call	v_call	j_call	clone_size	cdr3_aa	cdr3_nt
NA	TRBV6-2/TRBV6-3	TRBJ1-5	many	CASSYREYNQPQHF	TGTGCCAGCAGTTACCGGGAATACAATCAGCCCCAGCATTTT
NA	TRBV7-2	TRBJ2-1	many	CASSQGPSSYNEQFF	TGTGCCAGCAGCCAAGGCCCCAGCTCCTACAATGAGCAGTTCTTC
TRBD2	TRBV6-5	TRBJ2-1	many	CASSPLAGDVDNEQFF	TGTGCCAGCAGTCCCTTAGCGGGAGATGTTGACAATGAGCAGTTCTTC
NA	TRBV5-1	TRBJ2-1	few	CASSLYSGREQFF	TGCGCCAGCAGCTTGTATAGCGGACGTGAGCAGTTCTTC
TRBD2	TRBV12-3/TRBV12-4	TRBJ2-7	many	CASSPRLASYEQYF	TGTGCCAGCAGTCCACGACTAGCGTCCTACGAGCAGTACTTC
NA	TRBV4-1	TRBJ2-5	many	CASSQVGVETQYF	TGCGCCAGCAGCCAAGTGGGGGTGGAGACCCAGTACTTC
NA	TRBV27	TRBJ2-7	NA	CASSPGTCEQYF	TGTGCCAGCAGTCCGGGGACCTGCGAGCAGTACTTC
NA	TRBV27	TRBJ2-2	few	CASSPRIKELFF	TGTGCCAGCAGTCCACGGATAAAGGAGCTGTTTTTT
NA	TRBV6-2/TRBV6-3	TRBJ2-7	NA	CASSYRVTVSYEQYF	TGTGCCAGCAGTTATCGGGTGACGGTCTCCTACGAGCAGTACTTC
TRBD2	TRBV6-6	TRBJ2-3	many	CASSYILAGGSDTQYF	TGTGCCAGCAGTTACATCCTAGCGGGGGGATCGGATACGCAGTATTTT
NA	TRBV28	TRBJ1-6	NA	CASSFDSGNSPLHF	TGTGCCAGCAGTTTTGACAGCGGTAATTCACCCCTCCACTTT
NA	TRBV12-3/TRBV12-4	TRBJ2-5	NA	CASMPNRVPETQYF	TGTGCCAGCATGCCCAACAGGGTCCCAGAGACACAGTACTTC
NA	TRBV4-3	TRBJ2-7	NA	CARRSPRVATAPSF	TGCGCCCGCCGCTCCCCAAGGGTGGCAACAGCGCCGTCCTTC
TRBD2	TRBV10-3	TRBJ2-2	few	CAAKVAGEAGELFF	TGTGCCGCCAAAGTTGCGGGAGAGGCCGGGGAGCTGTTTTTT
TRBD1	TRBV19	TRBJ1-1	many	CASSAPGGLGPEAFF	TGTGCCAGTAGTGCCCCAGGGGGATTGGGGCCGGAAGCTTTCTTT
NA	TRBV29-1	TRBJ2-3	many	CSVESWTREITDTQYF	TGCAGCGTTGAGTCTTGGACAAGGGAAATCACAGATACGCAGTATTTT